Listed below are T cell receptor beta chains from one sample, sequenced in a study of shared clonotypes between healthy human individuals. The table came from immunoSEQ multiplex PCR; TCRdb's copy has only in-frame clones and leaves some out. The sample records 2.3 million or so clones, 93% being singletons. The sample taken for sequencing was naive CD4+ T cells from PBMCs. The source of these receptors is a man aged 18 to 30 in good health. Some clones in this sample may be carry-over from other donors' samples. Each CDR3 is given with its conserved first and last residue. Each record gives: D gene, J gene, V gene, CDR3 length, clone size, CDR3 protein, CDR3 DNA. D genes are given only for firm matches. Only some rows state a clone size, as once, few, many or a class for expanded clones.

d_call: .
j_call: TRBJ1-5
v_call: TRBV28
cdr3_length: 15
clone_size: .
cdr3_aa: CASSRSQGSNQPQHF
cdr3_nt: TGTGCCAGCAGCCGAAGCCAGGGGAGCAATCAGCCCCAGCATTTT

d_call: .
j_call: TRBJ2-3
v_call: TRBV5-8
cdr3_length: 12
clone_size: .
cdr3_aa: CASSFWGPTQYF
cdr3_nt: TGTGCCAGCAGCTTTTGGGGACCTACGCAGTATTTT

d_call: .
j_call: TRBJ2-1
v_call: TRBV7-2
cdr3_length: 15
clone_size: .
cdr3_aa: CASSSWTGSGNEQFF
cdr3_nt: TGTGCCAGCAGCTCCTGGACGGGATCGGGCAATGAGCAGTTCTTC

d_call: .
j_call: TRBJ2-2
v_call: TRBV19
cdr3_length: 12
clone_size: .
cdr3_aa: CASSLTYGELFF
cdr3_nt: TGTGCCAGTAGTCTGACGTACGGAGAGCTGTTTTTT

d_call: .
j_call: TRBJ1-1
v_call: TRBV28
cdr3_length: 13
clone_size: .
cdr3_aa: CASSSTPEGEAFF
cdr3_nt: TGTGCCAGCAGTTCGACCCCGGAGGGGGAAGCTTTCTTT

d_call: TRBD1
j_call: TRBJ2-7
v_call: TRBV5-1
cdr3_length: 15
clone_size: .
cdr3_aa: CASGSRTGGSYEQYF
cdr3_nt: TGCGCCAGCGGTTCAAGGACAGGGGGATCCTACGAGCAGTACTTC

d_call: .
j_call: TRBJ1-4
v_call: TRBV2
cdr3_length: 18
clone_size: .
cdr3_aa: CASSEAPSWGRRYEKLFF
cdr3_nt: TGTGCCAGCAGTGAAGCGCCCTCGTGGGGGCGCAGGTATGAAAAACTGTTTTTT

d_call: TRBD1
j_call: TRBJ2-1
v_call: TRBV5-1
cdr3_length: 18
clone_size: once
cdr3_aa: CASSLARQGVWSYNEQFF
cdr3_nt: TGCGCCAGCAGCTTGGCCAGACAGGGGGTTTGGTCCTACAATGAGCAGTTCTTC

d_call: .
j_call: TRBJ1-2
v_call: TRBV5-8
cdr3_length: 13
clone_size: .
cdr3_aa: CASSPPFPYGYTF
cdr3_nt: TGTGCCAGCAGCCCCCCTTTCCCCTATGGCTACACCTTC

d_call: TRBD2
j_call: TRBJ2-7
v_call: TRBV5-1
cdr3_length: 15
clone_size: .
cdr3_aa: CASSSGTSGPYEQYF
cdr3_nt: TGCGCCAGCAGCTCCGGGACTAGCGGCCCCTACGAGCAGTACTTC

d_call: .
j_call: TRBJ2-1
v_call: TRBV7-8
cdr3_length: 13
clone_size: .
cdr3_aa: CASSLGIYNEQFF
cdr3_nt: TGTGCCAGCAGCTTAGGTATCTACAATGAGCAGTTCTTC

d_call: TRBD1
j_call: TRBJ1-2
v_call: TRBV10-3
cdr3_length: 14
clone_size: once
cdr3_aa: CAISRTPGQDPWTF
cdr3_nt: TGTGCCATCAGCCGCACCCCAGGACAGGACCCCTGGACCTTC

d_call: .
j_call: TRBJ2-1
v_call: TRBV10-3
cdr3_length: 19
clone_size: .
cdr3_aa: CAISERDAARDKGYNEQFF
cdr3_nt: TGTGCCATCAGTGAGAGGGACGCTGCCAGGGACAAGGGATACAATGAGCAGTTCTTC

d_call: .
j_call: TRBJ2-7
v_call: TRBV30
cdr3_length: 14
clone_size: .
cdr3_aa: CAWSADRGTYEQYF
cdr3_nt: TGTGCCTGGAGTGCCGACCGGGGCACCTACGAGCAGTACTTC

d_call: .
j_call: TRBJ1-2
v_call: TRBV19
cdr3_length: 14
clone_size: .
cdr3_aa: CAKPRGDRDYGYTF
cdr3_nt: TGTGCCAAACCCCGGGGGGATCGGGACTATGGCTACACCTTC

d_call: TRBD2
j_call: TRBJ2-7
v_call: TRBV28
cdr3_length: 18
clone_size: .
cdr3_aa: CASRPSIGLAGSSYEQYF
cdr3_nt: TGTGCCAGCAGACCGAGCATCGGACTAGCGGGTAGCTCCTACGAGCAGTACTTC

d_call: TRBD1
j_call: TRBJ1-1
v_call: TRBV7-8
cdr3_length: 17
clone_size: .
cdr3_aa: CASSLGWARGTGTEAFF
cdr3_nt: TGTGCCAGCAGCTTAGGTTGGGCCCGCGGGACAGGGACTGAAGCTTTCTTT

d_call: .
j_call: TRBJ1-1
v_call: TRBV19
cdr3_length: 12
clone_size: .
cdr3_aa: CASRTLGGSAFF
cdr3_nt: TGTGCCAGTAGGACACTGGGGGGTTCGGCTTTCTTT

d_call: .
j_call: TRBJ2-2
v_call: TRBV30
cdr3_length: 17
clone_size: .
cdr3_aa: CATDLGQGVSGTGELFF
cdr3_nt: TGTGCCACCGACCTAGGGCAGGGAGTATCCGGCACCGGGGAGCTGTTTTTT

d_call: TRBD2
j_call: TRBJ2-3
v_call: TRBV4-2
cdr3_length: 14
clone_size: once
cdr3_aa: CASSPTSGTDTQYF
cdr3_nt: TGTGCCAGCAGCCCGACTAGCGGGACAGATACGCAGTATTTT

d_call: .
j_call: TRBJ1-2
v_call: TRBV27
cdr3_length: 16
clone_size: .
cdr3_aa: CASSPWGAGANYGYTF
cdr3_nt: TGTGCCAGCAGTCCCTGGGGGGCAGGGGCAAACTATGGCTACACCTTC

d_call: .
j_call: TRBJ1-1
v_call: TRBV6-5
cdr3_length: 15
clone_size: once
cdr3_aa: CASSYHGTVNTEAFF
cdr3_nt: TGTGCCAGCAGTTATCATGGGACCGTGAACACTGAAGCTTTCTTT

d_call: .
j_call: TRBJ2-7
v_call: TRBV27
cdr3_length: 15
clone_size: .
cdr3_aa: CASSLSGRGWDEQYF
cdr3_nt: TGTGCCAGCAGTTTATCGGGCAGGGGATGGGACGAGCAGTACTTC

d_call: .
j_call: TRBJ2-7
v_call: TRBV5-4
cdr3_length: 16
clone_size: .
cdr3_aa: CASSLGGVKSSYEQYF
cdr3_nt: TGTGCCAGCAGCTTGGGGGGGGTTAAGAGCTCCTACGAGCAGTACTTC

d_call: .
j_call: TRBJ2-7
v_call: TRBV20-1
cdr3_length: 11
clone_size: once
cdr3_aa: CSGNSYYEQYF
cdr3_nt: TGCAGTGGGAACAGTTACTACGAGCAGTACTTC

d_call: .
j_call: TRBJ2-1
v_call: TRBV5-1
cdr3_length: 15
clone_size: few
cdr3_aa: CASSWTESSYNEQFF
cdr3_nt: TGCGCCAGCAGCTGGACTGAGAGCTCCTACAATGAGCAGTTCTTC

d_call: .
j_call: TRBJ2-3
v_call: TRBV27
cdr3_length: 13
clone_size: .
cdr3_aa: CASSLGPPDTQYF
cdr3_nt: TGTGCCAGCAGTCTCGGTCCGCCAGATACGCAGTATTTT

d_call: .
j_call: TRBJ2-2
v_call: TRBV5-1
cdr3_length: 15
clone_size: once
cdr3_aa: CASSTGTPSTGELFF
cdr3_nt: TGCGCCAGCAGCACCGGGACACCTTCCACCGGGGAGCTGTTTTTT

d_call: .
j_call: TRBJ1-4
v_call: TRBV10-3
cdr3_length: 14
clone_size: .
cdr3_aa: CAISGGRDGEKLFF
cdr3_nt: TGTGCCATCAGTGGGGGCAGGGACGGTGAAAAACTGTTTTTT